This is a list of T cell receptor beta chains from one sample in a study of cytomegalovirus exposure and HLA in healthy donors. The method was immunoSEQ multiplex PCR; TCRdb's version includes in-frame clones alone and lacks a portion of them. The table has about 240,000 clones, approximately 81% seen once. Sequencing was done on a sample of PBMCs. The receptors shown here come from a woman aged 60-75 years in good health and CMV-seropositive. CDR3s include the opening cysteine and the closing phenylalanine or tryptophan. The D gene is left open where the match is weak. Only part of the rows carry a size: once, few, many, or a class if the clone is expanded.

size	D	V	J	DNA	CDR3
-	-	TRBV28	TRBJ1-2	TGTGCCAGCAGTTTCGGGGGGGCGCGGAACTATGGCTACACCTTC	CASSFGGARNYGYTF
once	TRBD2	TRBV11-2	TRBJ2-1	TGTGCCAGCCCGGGACTAGCGGATAGCTCCTACAATGAGCAGTTCTTC	CASPGLADSSYNEQFF
-	-	TRBV2	TRBJ1-4	TGTGCCAGCATGAGCGGGCCGAATGAAAAACTGTTTTTT	CASMSGPNEKLFF
few	-	TRBV5-1	TRBJ2-1	TGCGCCAGCAGCTTGAGCAGGGATCCCAATGAGCAGTTCTTC	CASSLSRDPNEQFF
once	-	TRBV2	TRBJ2-5	TGTGCCAGCAGTGAAGCGCAGGGGAGCTCCCAGTACTTC	CASSEAQGSSQYF
-	-	TRBV5-4	TRBJ1-1	TGTGCCAGCAGCTTGTTTATCAACACTGAAGCTTTCTTT	CASSLFINTEAFF
-	-	TRBV6-1	TRBJ1-2	TGTGCCAGCAGCCCCTCGGACAACCCCTATGGCTACACCTTC	CASSPSDNPYGYTF
-	-	TRBV6-4	TRBJ1-4	TGTGCCAGCAGTGCGATCGCTAGTGTTGGTGAAAAACTGTTTTTT	CASSAIASVGEKLFF
few	TRBD1	TRBV5-1	TRBJ2-7	TGCGCCAGCAGCTACAGGGGGCTAGACGAGCAGTACTTC	CASSYRGLDEQYF
-	TRBD1	TRBV6-5	TRBJ1-1	TGTGCCAGCAGCCGACAGGGGGCTTACACTGAAGCTTTCTTT	CASSRQGAYTEAFF
-	TRBD1	TRBV2	TRBJ1-1	TGTGCCAGCAGCCGGGACAGGAGGGACACTGAAGCTTTCTTT	CASSRDRRDTEAFF
few	-	TRBV9	TRBJ2-7	TGTGCCAGCAGCCGCAGATCGCCCTCCTACGAGCAGTACTTC	CASSRRSPSYEQYF
-	TRBD2	TRBV5-6	TRBJ2-7	TGTGCCAGCAGCACCCCCTGGGGGACTAGCGCGTACGAGCAGTACTTC	CASSTPWGTSAYEQYF
-	TRBD2	TRBV15	TRBJ2-1	TGTGCCACCAGCAGAGGCTTAGCGGGGATAAGGGACTCCTACAATGAGCAGTTCTTC	CATSRGLAGIRDSYNEQFF
-	-	TRBV30	TRBJ1-5	TGTGCCTGGAGCGGTACATCCCAGGGGAATCAGCCCCAGCATTTT	CAWSGTSQGNQPQHF
-	TRBD1	TRBV6-1	TRBJ2-6	TGTGCCAGCAGTGAAAACAGGGGTCTTGGGGCCAACGTCCTGACTTTC	CASSENRGLGANVLTF
-	TRBD2	TRBV18	TRBJ2-1	TGTGCCAGCTCACCTCCTAGGGGACTAGCGGGAGATACCTACAATGAGCAGTTCTTC	CASSPPRGLAGDTYNEQFF
-	-	TRBV20-1	TRBJ2-7	TGCAGTGCTAGAGACGTCTACGAGCAGTACTTC	CSARDVYEQYF
once	-	TRBV6-5	TRBJ1-6	TGTGCCAGCAGTTCAAGGGAGGGGAGGGAGAATTCACCCCTCCACTTT	CASSSREGRENSPLHF
-	TRBD1	TRBV25-1	TRBJ2-7	TGTGCCAGCAGATCCGCTCCGGGACAGGGGTTCTCTTACGAGCAGTACTTC	CASRSAPGQGFSYEQYF
-	-	TRBV7-9	TRBJ2-5	TGTGCCAGCAGCCACCTAAGCGGCAGGGAGACCCAGTACTTC	CASSHLSGRETQYF
-	TRBD2	TRBV5-4	TRBJ2-1	TGTGCCAGCAGCGCGACTAGCGGGACGTATGAGCAGTTCTTC	CASSATSGTYEQFF
-	-	TRBV12-5	TRBJ1-1	TGTGCTAGTGGCCCACCCCCCGACTTCTACTTTCCTCTTGAAGCTTTCTTT	CASGPPPDFYFPLEAFF
-	TRBD2	TRBV4-1	TRBJ2-1	TGCGCCAGCAGCCAAGTAGCTAGCGGGTTGCATGAGCAGTTCTTC	CASSQVASGLHEQFF
-	TRBD1	TRBV6-5	TRBJ2-7	TGTGCCAGCAGTTACTCGAGGACAGGGGTCGGCTACGAGCAGTACTTC	CASSYSRTGVGYEQYF
-	TRBD1	TRBV6-1	TRBJ1-5	TGTGCCAGCACCCCGGGACAGGGATCCTCTCAGCCCCAGCATTTT	CASTPGQGSSQPQHF
-	TRBD1	TRBV6-1	TRBJ1-1	TGTGCCAGCAGGAACAGGGGGAACACTGAAGCTTTCTTT	CASRNRGNTEAFF
-	-	TRBV5-6	TRBJ2-2	TGTGCCAGCAGCTTGCGCAGGGGGGCCGGGGAGCTGTTTTTT	CASSLRRGAGELFF
-	-	TRBV10-3	TRBJ2-3	TGTGCCATCGGTGAGTCGACAAGAGCCGGGATTCTCACAGATACGCAGTATTTT	CAIGESTRAGILTDTQYF
-	-	TRBV6-1	TRBJ1-5	TGTGCCAGCAGCTCCGACAGAGGCAATCAGCCCCAGCATTTT	CASSSDRGNQPQHF
-	-	TRBV5-1	TRBJ1-6	TGCGCCAGCAGCTTGACGGGAACAGAGTCACCCCTCCACTTT	CASSLTGTESPLHF
-	-	TRBV19	TRBJ1-1	TGTGCCAGTATTAACCTCTACAGGGTTCCTGAAGCTTTCTTT	CASINLYRVPEAFF
-	-	TRBV4-1	TRBJ1-2	TGCGCCAGCAACGACGATAAGGGGCGCCGGCGGGGCTATGGCTACACCTTC	CASNDDKGRRRGYGYTF
-	-	TRBV19	TRBJ2-7	TGTGCCAGTACTCAAGATTTCTCTTCGGACGAGCAGTACTTC	CASTQDFSSDEQYF
-	-	TRBV7-9	TRBJ1-5	TGTGCCAGCAGCCCAGCGGGGTATAGGGTTCAGCCCCAGCATTTT	CASSPAGYRVQPQHF
-	TRBD2	TRBV5-6	TRBJ2-1	TGTGCCAGCAGCAAGGGACTAGCGATCTACAATGAGCAGTTCTTC	CASSKGLAIYNEQFF
few	TRBD2	TRBV6-6	TRBJ2-7	TGTGCCAGCAGGGGACTAGCGGGAACCTACGAGCAGTACTTC	CASRGLAGTYEQYF
-	-	TRBV5-6	TRBJ2-5	TGTGCCAGCAGCTTGGTCGTGCAAGAGACCCAGTACTTC	CASSLVVQETQYF
-	TRBD1	TRBV9	TRBJ1-2	TGTGCCAGCAGCCCAACAGGGGGCGCGGGCTATGGCTACACCTTC	CASSPTGGAGYGYTF
-	-	TRBV27	TRBJ2-3	TGTGCCAGCAGTTTGTCGACAGGAGCAACAGATACGCAGTATTTT	CASSLSTGATDTQYF
-	TRBD1	TRBV6-5	TRBJ1-2	TGTGCCAGCAGTTACCGGGGACAGGGGGCTGGCTACACCTTC	CASSYRGQGAGYTF
-	-	TRBV9	TRBJ2-3	TGTGCCAGCAGCGTTGAGGCCGCCAGCACAGATACGCAGTATTTT	CASSVEAASTDTQYF
-	-	TRBV9	TRBJ2-1	TGTGCCAGCAGCGGCCGTGGGGGCAGCCCCTACAATGAGCAGTTCTTC	CASSGRGGSPYNEQFF
-	-	TRBV11-2	TRBJ2-3	TGTGCCAGCAGCATCCTAGCGATCGGCGCAGATACGCAGTATTTT	CASSILAIGADTQYF
-	TRBD1	TRBV27	TRBJ1-2	TGTGCCAGCAGTTCCCCCCAACGACAGGGCTATGGCTACACCTTC	CASSSPQRQGYGYTF
-	-	TRBV18	TRBJ2-7	TGTGCCAGCTCACCACTGGACAGATCTTACGAGCAGTACTTC	CASSPLDRSYEQYF
-	TRBD2	TRBV27	TRBJ2-5	TGTGCCAGCAGTTTTGCGGGGGGGAGCGGTCGAGAGACCCAGTACTTC	CASSFAGGSGRETQYF
-	TRBD2	TRBV28	TRBJ2-7	TGTGCCAGCAGAAAGAGCGGGAGCTCCTACGAGCAGTACTTC	CASRKSGSSYEQYF
once	TRBD1	TRBV6-1	TRBJ1-1	TGTGCCAGCAGTGATCAGGGGGCAAACACTGAAGCTTTCTTT	CASSDQGANTEAFF
-	-	TRBV6-6	TRBJ2-3	TGTGCCAGCAGTTACCGGGGGGATACGCAGTATTTT	CASSYRGDTQYF
-	-	TRBV5-1	TRBJ2-2	TGCGCCAGCAGCTTGGCTACTTCTAGCACCGGGGAGCTGTTTTTT	CASSLATSSTGELFF
-	TRBD2	TRBV5-1	TRBJ2-7	TGCGCCAGTTCGACTAGCGGGGAATACGAGCAGTACTTC	CASSTSGEYEQYF
-	TRBD2	TRBV15	TRBJ2-7	TGTGCCACCAGCAGAGCCGGGACTAGCGGAGAGCAGTACTTC	CATSRAGTSGEQYF
-	TRBD2	TRBV12-5	TRBJ2-5	TGTGCTAGTGGTTCTAGCGGGGTCCTCGGGGAGACCCAGTACTTC	CASGSSGVLGETQYF
once	TRBD2	TRBV27	TRBJ2-2	TGTGCCACCAGGACTAGCGGAAACACCGGGGAGCTGTTTTTT	CATRTSGNTGELFF
-	TRBD1	TRBV15	TRBJ2-4	TGTGCCACCAGCTCCCCCCGACAGGGTTCCCGGCAAAACATTCAGTACTTC	CATSSPRQGSRQNIQYF
-	-	TRBV7-9	TRBJ1-1	TGTGCCAGCAGCTTAGAGGTGAGGGACACTGAAGCTTTCTTT	CASSLEVRDTEAFF
-	-	TRBV10-3	TRBJ2-1	TGTGCCATCAGAGCTGGCGGAACTTACAATGAGCAGTTCTTC	CAIRAGGTYNEQFF
-	TRBD1	TRBV18	TRBJ2-7	TGTGCCAGCTCCGGGACAGCAGGCTCCTACGAGCAGTACTTC	CASSGTAGSYEQYF